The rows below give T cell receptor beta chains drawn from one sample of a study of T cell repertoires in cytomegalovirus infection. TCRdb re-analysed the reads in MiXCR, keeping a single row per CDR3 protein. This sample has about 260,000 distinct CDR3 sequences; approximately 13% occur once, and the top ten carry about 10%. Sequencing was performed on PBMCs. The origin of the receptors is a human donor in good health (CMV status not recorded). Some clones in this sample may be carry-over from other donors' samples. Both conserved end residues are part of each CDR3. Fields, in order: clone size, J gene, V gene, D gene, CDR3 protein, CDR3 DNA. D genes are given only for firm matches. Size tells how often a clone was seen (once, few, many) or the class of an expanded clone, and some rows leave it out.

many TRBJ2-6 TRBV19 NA CASSISSRGSGANVLTF TGTGCCAGTAGTATATCGTCGAGGGGATCAGGGGCCAACGTCCTGACTTTC
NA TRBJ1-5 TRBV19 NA CASSISFGRVNQPQHF TGTGCCAGTAGTATATCATTTGGCAGGGTGAATCAGCCCCAGCATTTT
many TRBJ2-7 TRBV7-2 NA CASSIQFYEQYF TGTGCCAGCAGCATCCAATTTTACGAGCAGTACTTC
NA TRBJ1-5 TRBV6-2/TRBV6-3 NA CASSYRDRTNQPQHF TGTGCCAGCAGTTACCGTGACAGGACGAATCAGCCCCAGCATTTT
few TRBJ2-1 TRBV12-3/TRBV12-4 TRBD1 CASSFQGVGNEQFF TGTGCCAGCAGTTTTCAGGGGGTAGGGAATGAGCAGTTCTTC
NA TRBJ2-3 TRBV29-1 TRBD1 CSVVGQVADTQYF TGCAGCGTCGTCGGACAGGTGGCAGATACGCAGTATTTT
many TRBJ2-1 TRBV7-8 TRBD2 CASRTSGSNEQFF TGTGCCAGCAGGACTAGCGGGAGCAATGAGCAGTTCTTC
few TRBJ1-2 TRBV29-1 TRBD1 CSVDDTRSGQGNYGYTF TGCAGCGTCGACGATACGCGTTCAGGACAGGGTAACTATGGCTACACCTTC
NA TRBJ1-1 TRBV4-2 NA CASSPTGGKANTEAFF TGTGCCAGCAGCCCAACGGGAGGTAAGGCGAACACTGAAGCTTTCTTT
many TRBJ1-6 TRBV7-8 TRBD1 CASSSGTGVNSPLHF TGTGCCAGCAGCTCCGGGACAGGGGTTAATTCACCCCTCCACTTT
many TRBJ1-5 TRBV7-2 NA CASSLAQGLAQHF TGTGCCAGCAGCTTAGCCCAGGGGTTGGCCCAGCATTTT
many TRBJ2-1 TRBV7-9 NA CASSLVSFSYNEQFF TGTGCCAGCAGCTTAGTTAGCTTCTCCTACAATGAGCAGTTCTTC
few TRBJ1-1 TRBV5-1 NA CASSHSGTTGNTEAFF TGCGCCAGCTCCCATTCCGGGACCACTGGGAACACTGAAGCTTTCTTT
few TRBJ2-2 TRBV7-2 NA CASSLGGRGSPTGELFF TGTGCCAGCAGCTTAGGGGGTCGAGGGAGCCCCACCGGGGAGCTGTTTTTT
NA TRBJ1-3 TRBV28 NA CATTDSLSSGNTIYF TGTGCCACCACGGACAGTCTAAGCTCTGGAAACACCATATATTTT
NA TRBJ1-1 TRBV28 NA CATRGNMNTEAFF TGTGCCACTAGAGGGAATATGAACACTGAAGCTTTCTTT
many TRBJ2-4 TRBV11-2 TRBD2 CASRSSGLGIQYF TGTGCCAGCAGATCCTCCGGACTAGGGATTCAGTACTTC
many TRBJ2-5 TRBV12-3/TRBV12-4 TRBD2 CASSWTRHRELAGQETQYF TGTGCCAGCAGTTGGACCAGACACCGAGAACTAGCGGGGCAAGAGACCCAGTACTTC
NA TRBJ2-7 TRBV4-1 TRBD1 CASSQYLGQGDSYEQYF TGCGCCAGCAGCCAATACTTGGGACAGGGGGACTCCTACGAGCAGTACTTC
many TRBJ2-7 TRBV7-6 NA CASSPNPQGSYEQYF TGTGCCAGCAGCCCCAACCCTCAGGGCTCCTACGAGCAGTACTTC
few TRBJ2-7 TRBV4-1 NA CASSQEEMIGEQYF TGCGCCAGCAGCCAAGAAGAAATGATAGGCGAGCAGTACTTC
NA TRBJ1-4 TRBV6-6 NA CASSYFPQGTNEKLFF TGTGCCAGCAGTTACTTCCCACAGGGAACTAATGAAAAACTGTTTTTT
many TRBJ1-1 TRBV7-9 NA CASSHATPVAEAFF TGTGCCAGCAGCCACGCGACCCCCGTCGCTGAAGCTTTCTTT
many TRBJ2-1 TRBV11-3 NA CASSLGGPTYNPGEQFF TGTGCCAGCAGCTTAGGGGGTCCAACCTACAATCCTGGGGAGCAGTTCTTC
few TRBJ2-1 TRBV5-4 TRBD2 CASSSGGNSYNEQFF TGTGCCAGCAGCAGCGGGGGAAACTCCTACAATGAGCAGTTCTTC
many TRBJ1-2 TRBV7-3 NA CASSETESPVWDYTF TGTGCCAGCAGCGAAACGGAGTCTCCTGTATGGGACTACACCTTC
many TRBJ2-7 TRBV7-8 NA CASSLSSHIYEQYF TGTGCCAGCAGCTTATCTTCCCATATCTACGAGCAGTACTTC
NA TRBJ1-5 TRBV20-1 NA CSARDRRFNQPQHF TGCAGTGCTAGAGATAGGAGGTTCAATCAGCCCCAGCATTTT
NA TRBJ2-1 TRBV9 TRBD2 CASSILAGGSYNEQFF TGTGCCAGCAGCATACTAGCGGGAGGGTCCTACAATGAGCAGTTCTTC
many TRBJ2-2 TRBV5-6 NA CASTEVGRVSTGELFF TGTGCCAGCACCGAAGTCGGCAGGGTGTCCACCGGGGAGCTGTTTTTT
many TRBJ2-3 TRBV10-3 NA CAINRGINTDTQYF TGTGCCATCAACCGGGGGATCAACACAGATACGCAGTATTTT
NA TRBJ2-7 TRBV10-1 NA CASSDTGKGEQYF TGCGCCAGCAGTGATACTGGGAAGGGCGAGCAGTACTTC
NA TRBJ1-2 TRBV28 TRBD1 CASSTFPSGTGGNGYTF TGTGCCAGCAGTACCTTTCCATCCGGGACAGGGGGGAATGGCTACACCTTC
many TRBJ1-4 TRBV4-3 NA CASSQDAIADEKLFF TGCGCCAGCAGCCAAGATGCTATAGCGGATGAAAAACTGTTTTTT
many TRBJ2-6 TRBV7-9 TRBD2 CASRRLSGDSSGANVLTF TGTGCCAGCAGACGGCTTAGCGGGGATAGCTCTGGGGCCAACGTCCTGACTTTC
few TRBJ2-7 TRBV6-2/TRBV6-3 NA CASSYRDGAYEQYF TGTGCCAGCAGTTACCGGGACGGAGCCTACGAGCAGTACTTC
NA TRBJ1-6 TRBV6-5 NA CASSARAGSLIDSPLHF TGTGCCAGCAGCGCCAGGGCAGGGTCGCTCATAGATTCACCCCTCCACTTT
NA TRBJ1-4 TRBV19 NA CASSIATGEKLFF TGTGCCAGTAGTATAGCTACCGGTGAAAAACTGTTTTTT
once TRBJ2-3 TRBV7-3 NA CASSSRATDTQYF TGTGCCAGCAGCTCTAGGGCCACAGATACGCAGTATTTT
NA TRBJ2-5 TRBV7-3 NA CASSLNNHGTQYF TGTGCCAGCAGCTTAAACAATCACGGGACCCAGTACTTC
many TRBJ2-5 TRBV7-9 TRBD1 CASSDRGRNQETQYF TGTGCCAGCAGCGACAGGGGGCGAAACCAAGAGACCCAGTACTTC
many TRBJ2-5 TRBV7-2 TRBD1 CASSLDRDRGQETQYF TGTGCCAGCAGCTTAGACCGGGACAGGGGACAAGAGACCCAGTACTTC